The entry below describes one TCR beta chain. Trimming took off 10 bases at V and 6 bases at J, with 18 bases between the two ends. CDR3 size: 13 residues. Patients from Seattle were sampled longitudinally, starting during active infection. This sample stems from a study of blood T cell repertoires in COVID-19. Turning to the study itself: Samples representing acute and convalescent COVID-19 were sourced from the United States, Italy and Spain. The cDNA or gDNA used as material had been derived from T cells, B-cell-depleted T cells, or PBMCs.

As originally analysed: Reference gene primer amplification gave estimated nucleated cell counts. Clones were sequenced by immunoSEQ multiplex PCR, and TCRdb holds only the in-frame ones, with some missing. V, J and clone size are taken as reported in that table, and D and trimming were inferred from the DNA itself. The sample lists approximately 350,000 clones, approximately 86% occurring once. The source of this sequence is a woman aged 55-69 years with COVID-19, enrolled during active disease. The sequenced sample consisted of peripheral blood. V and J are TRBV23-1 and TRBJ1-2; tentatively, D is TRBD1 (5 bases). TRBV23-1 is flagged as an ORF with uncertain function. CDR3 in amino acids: CATTGQGGHGYTF. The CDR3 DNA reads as TGCGCCACGACCGGCCAGGGAGGTCATGGCTACACCTTC.